The 18 T cell receptor beta chains below were found in one sample sequenced in a study of beta chain features in type 1 diabetes. Investigators reverse transcribed all isolated RNA, so they sequenced expressed TCRB transcripts. Produced via immunoSEQ multiplex PCR; TCRdb's table is partial and in-frame only. The sample comprises hundreds of thousands of clones, under 15% of which are singletons, and around 0.022% rests with the top ten. The study's findings and limits: When Type 1 diabetes patients were examined, their TCRB CDR3s proved moderately but significantly shorter in all four CD4+ subsets.

Antigen specificity for these receptors is unknown. Sequences were obtained from naive CD4+ T cells from blood. Receptor source: a man aged 18 to 35 with type 1 diabetes.

The CDR3 reads CASSLETSSYNEQFF. As DNA, the CDR3 is TGTGCCAGCAGCTTAGAAACTAGCTCCTACAATGAGCAGTTCTTC. This chain connects TRBV11-2 to TRBJ2-1, with D tentatively TRBD2 (5 bases). V lost 0 bases and J 0 bases, leaving 6 bases between the germline ends. CDR3 length: 15 residues. CDR1 SGHAT and CDR2 FQNNGV come from the germline V gene.

In its sample, this clone was seen a few times. J is TRBJ1-1 and V is TRBV15; 8 bases map to TRBD1. CDR1 is LNHNV and CDR2 is YYDKDF in the germline V gene (reference sequence). V was clipped by 4 bases and J by 4 bases; unmatched bases: 5. CDR3 size: 14 residues. The chain's CDR3 is CATSMDRAGTEAFF. The CDR3 DNA is TGTGCCACCAGCATGGACAGGGCCGGCACTGAAGCTTTCTTT.

This rearrangement joins TRBV30 to TRBJ2-5; D gene uncertain. This CDR3 is built from 15 residues. Looked up from germline, CDR1 is GTSNPN and CDR2 is SVGIG (reference sequence). The V and J ends lost 0 bases and 5 bases respectively, with 16 bases between them. This chain's CDR3 is CAWSVHWAGSETQYF. The CDR3 DNA reads as TGTGCCTGGAGTGTACATTGGGCAGGATCGGAGACCCAGTACTTC. Full variable domain (remainder filled in from reference TRBV30 and TRBJ2-5): SQTIHQWPATLVQPVGSPLSLECTVEGTSNPNLYWYRQAAGRGLQLLFYSVGIGQISSEVPQNLSASRPQDRQFILSSKKLLLSDSGFYLCAWSVHWAGSETQYFGPGTRLLVL.

The V call is TRBV7-9, the J call TRBJ1-1; D is perhaps TRBD1 (5 bases). V dropped 4 bases and J dropped 10 bases, with 16 bases sitting between them. This CDR3 has 13 amino acids. The germline gives CDR1 SEHNR, CDR2 FQNEAQ (reference sequence). The DNA of the CDR3 is TGTGCCAGCAGCTGGGGACGCTCCGGCGTAGCTTTCTTT. This translates into CASSWGRSGVAFF.

The V and J genes are TRBV28 and TRBJ1-2; TRBD1 agrees at 9 bases. V lost 3 bases, J lost 3 bases, and 5 bases stayed unmatched. CDR3 length: 15 amino acids. Germline V lookup: CDR1 MDHEN, CDR2 SYDVKM. The CDR3 DNA is TGTGCCAGCAGTTTTGAGGGACAGGGTTACTATGGCTACACCTTC. Amino acids: CASSFEGQGYYGYTF.

This clone has a handful of counts. The chain uses TRBV11-2 and TRBJ1-1; 10 positions match TRBD1. The V gene end was trimmed by 4 bases and the J gene end by 7 bases; junction bases not matched to a gene: 6. The CDR3 loop spans 14 amino acids. Germline V gene lookup returns CDR1 SGHAT and CDR2 FQNNGV. Here the CDR3 reads CASSSLRDRGEAFF. The CDR3 DNA reads TGTGCCAGCAGCTCCTTAAGGGACAGGGGTGAAGCTTTCTTT.

This chain links TRBV6-5 with TRBJ2-7; 9 bases match TRBD2. J lost 1 base, V lost 0 bases, and 1 base had no gene match. The CDR3 totals 15 residues. The germline CDR1 and CDR2 sequences are MNHEY and SVGAGI. In nucleotides, the CDR3 is TGTGCCAGCAGTTACTCGACTAGCGGATCCTACGAGCAGTACTTC. It yields the protein CASSYSTSGSYEQYF.

This clone was picked up a small number of times. The J gene is TRBJ2-1, the V gene TRBV23-1, with D maybe TRBD1 (5 bases). TRBV23-1 is an ORF, and what it does is uncertain. Trimming shortened V by 3 bases and J by 4 bases, and 13 bases separated the two germline ends. This CDR3 region has 15 residues. The CDR3 spells CASSHFDRHYNEQFF. CDR3 DNA sequence: TGCGCCAGCAGTCATTTCGACAGACATTACAATGAGCAGTTCTTC.

This clone has a single count. The genes are TRBV4-1 and TRBJ1-2; no clear D gene. With 0 bases removed from V and 1 base from J, the gap between germline ends came to 15 bases. CDR3 length equals 17 residues. The germline V gene encodes CDR1 MGHRA and CDR2 YSYEKL. The CDR3 reads CASSQERRLPFNYGYTF. The CDR3 nucleotides are TGCGCCAGCAGCCAAGAAAGGCGCTTGCCCTTTAACTATGGCTACACCTTC.

This clone appeared a few times. This rearrangement joins TRBV7-2 to TRBJ1-3; tentatively, D is TRBD1 (6 bases). Germline CDR1 SGHTA, CDR2 FQGNSA. The ends were cut back, 0 bases at V and 8 bases at J, with 20 bases in the middle. The CDR3 covers 17 residues. The CDR3 bases are TGTGCCAGCAGCTTAGCCCCCGGGACAACTCTCGGGTACACCATATATTTT. Translation gives CASSLAPGTTLGYTIYF.

This clone was seen more than once but under ten times. The CDR3 spells CASSFAGQSSGANVLTF. The CDR3, as DNA: TGTGCCAGCAGTTTCGCCGGACAGAGCTCTGGGGCCAACGTCCTGACTTTC. The chain links TRBV27 to TRBJ2-6, with D perhaps TRBD1 (6 bases). The CDR3 sequence is 17 residues long. The germline V and J ends were trimmed by 3 bases and 0 bases, with 12 bases remaining between them. Germline assignment: CDR1 MNHEY and CDR2 SMNVEV (reference sequence).

The chain combines TRBV7-9 with TRBJ2-7, with D possibly being TRBD2 (6 bases). V was clipped by 6 bases and J by 0 bases, with 15 bases between them. The germline CDR1 and CDR2 sequences are SEHNR and FQNEAQ (reference sequence). This CDR3 contains 15 residues. The CDR3 sequence is CASRSGTPSSYEQYF. The CDR3 nucleotides read TGTGCCAGCAGATCCGGGACTCCAAGCTCCTACGAGCAGTACTTC.

This clone appeared once. V gene TRBV7-9 combines with J gene TRBJ2-5; D gene unclear. CDR1 is SEHNR and CDR2 is FQNEAQ in the germline V gene (reference sequence). The CDR3 loop spans 12 amino acids. The ends were cut back, 6 bases at V and 7 bases at J, with 12 bases in the middle. CDR3 protein: CASSLAGPTQYF. The CDR3 DNA follows: TGTGCCAGCAGTCTTGCCGGGCCGACCCAGTACTTC.

As to this clone: The same CDR3 is also encoded by other DNA sequences in this sample. V usage is TRBV30 and J usage is TRBJ1-5, with TRBD1 matching 8 bases. V was pared by 3 bases and J by 4 bases, with 2 bases of the junction left unmatched. Germline V gene lookup returns CDR1 GTSNPN and CDR2 SVGIG (reference sequence). This CDR3 is 13 amino acids long. CDR3 protein: CAWSRTGNQPQHF. The CDR3 bases are TGTGCCTGGAGCAGGACAGGGAATCAGCCCCAGCATTTT.

The chain employs TRBV19 and TRBJ2-1; perhaps D is TRBD1 or TRBD2 (5 bases each). This CDR3 is 17 amino acids long. Germline V CDR1 and CDR2: LNHDA, SQIVND (reference sequence). The V end was cut by 6 bases, the J end by 2 bases, with 20 bases between. The CDR3 DNA is TGTGCCAGTAGCCCAGAAGGGACCAGGATTACCTACAATGAGCAGTTCTTC. Translation: CASSPEGTRITYNEQFF.

This clone has just a few counts. This chain joins TRBV5-4 and TRBJ2-1; 14 bases are a match to TRBD2. In germline, CDR1 is SGHNT, CDR2 YYREEE (reference sequence). The junction had 6 bases not matched to a gene; V was cut back by 4 bases and J by 3 bases. This CDR3 has 17 residues. CDR3 sequence (DNA): TGTGCCAGCAGCCCGGGACTAGCGGGAGTGTTCTACAATGAGCAGTTCTTC. Its protein is CASSPGLAGVFYNEQFF.

This clone was seen a few times. The CDR3 DNA sequence: TGTGCCAGCAGTTTCGTCCAGGGGAACTACGAGCAGTACTTC. Encoded protein: CASSFVQGNYEQYF. The chain carries TRBV6-6 and TRBJ2-7; maybe TRBD1 (6 bases). V was pared by 4 bases and J by 3 bases, with 13 bases between. Germline V gives CDR1 MNHNY, CDR2 SVGAGI (reference sequence). This CDR3 spans 14 amino acids.

This clone occurred a few times. The chain combines TRBV5-1 with TRBJ1-2, with TRBD1 matching over 7 bases. The CDR3 runs to 13 residues. V gave up 4 bases and J gave up 4 bases; unmatched junction bases: 4. Germline CDR1 reads SGHRS; CDR2 reads YFSETQ. DNA for the CDR3: TGCGCCAGCAGCAATGACAGGGCCTATGGCTACACCTTC. As protein: CASSNDRAYGYTF. Full variable domain (missing parts from reference TRBV5-1 and TRBJ1-2): KAGVTQTPRYLIKTRGQQVTLSCSPISGHRSVSWYQQTPGQGLQFLFEYFSETQRNKGNFPGRFSGRQFSNSRSEMNVSTLELGDSALYLCASSNDRAYGYTFGSGTRLTVV.